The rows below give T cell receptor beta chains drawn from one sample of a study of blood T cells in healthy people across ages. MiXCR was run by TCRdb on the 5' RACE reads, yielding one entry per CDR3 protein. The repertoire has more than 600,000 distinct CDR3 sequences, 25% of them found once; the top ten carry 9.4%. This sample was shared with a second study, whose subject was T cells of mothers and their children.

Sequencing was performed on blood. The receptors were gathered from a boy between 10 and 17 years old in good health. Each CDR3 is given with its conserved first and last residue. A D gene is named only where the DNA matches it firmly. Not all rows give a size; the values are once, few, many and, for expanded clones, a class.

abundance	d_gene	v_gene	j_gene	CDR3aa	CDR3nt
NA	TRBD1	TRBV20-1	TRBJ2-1	CSARVSGGGPSYNEQFF	TGCAGTGCTAGAGTTTCAGGGGGCGGCCCCTCCTACAATGAGCAGTTCTTC
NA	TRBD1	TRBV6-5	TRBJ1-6	CASSYRQGNSPLHF	TGTGCCAGCAGTTATCGACAGGGGAATTCACCCCTCCACTTT
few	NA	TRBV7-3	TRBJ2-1	CASSSTRGAYNEQFF	TGTGCCAGCAGTTCGACCAGAGGGGCCTACAATGAGCAGTTCTTC
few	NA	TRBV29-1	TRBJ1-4	CSVETTGEKLFF	TGCAGCGTAGAAACCACGGGGGAAAAACTGTTTTTT
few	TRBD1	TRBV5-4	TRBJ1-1	CASSSRPTGGNTEAFF	TGTGCCAGCAGTTCCAGACCGACAGGGGGGAACACTGAAGCTTTCTTT
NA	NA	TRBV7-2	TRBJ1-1	CASSLPPDTLNTEAFF	TGTGCCAGCAGCTTACCTCCAGACACTCTAAACACTGAAGCTTTCTTT
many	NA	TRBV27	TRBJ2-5	CASSPDREQETQYF	TGTGCCAGCAGTCCCGACAGAGAACAAGAGACCCAGTACTTC
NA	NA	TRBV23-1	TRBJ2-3	CASSHLRREVDTQYF	TGCGCCAGCAGTCATTTGCGTAGGGAGGTAGATACGCAGTATTTT
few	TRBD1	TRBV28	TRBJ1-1	CASSFGGTGDFEGTEAFF	TGTGCCAGCAGTTTTGGCGGGACAGGGGATTTCGAGGGCACTGAAGCTTTCTTT
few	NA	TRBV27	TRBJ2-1	CASSLEGERFNEQFF	TGTGCCAGCAGTTTAGAGGGGGAACGTTTTAATGAGCAGTTCTTC
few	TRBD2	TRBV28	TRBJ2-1	CASSQLAGYGHEQFF	TGTGCCAGCAGCCAGCTAGCGGGATATGGTCATGAGCAGTTCTTC
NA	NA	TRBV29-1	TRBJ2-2	CSVYPMGSDHDNTGELFF	TGCAGCGTCTACCCCATGGGCAGCGACCATGACAACACCGGGGAGCTGTTTTTT
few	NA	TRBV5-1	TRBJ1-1	CASSLEGGRGTEAFF	TGCGCCAGCAGCTTGGAAGGAGGGAGGGGCACTGAAGCTTTCTTT
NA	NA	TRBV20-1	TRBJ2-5	CSASVRDGGQETQYF	TGCAGTGCTAGTGTCAGGGATGGGGGCCAAGAGACCCAGTACTTC
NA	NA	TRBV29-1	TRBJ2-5	CSVEALEETQYF	TGCAGCGTTGAAGCCCTGGAAGAGACCCAGTACTTC
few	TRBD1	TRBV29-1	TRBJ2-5	CSVGKTGDPTETQYF	TGCAGCGTCGGGAAGACAGGGGATCCGACAGAGACCCAGTACTTC
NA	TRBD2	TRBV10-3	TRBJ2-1	CAISEFWTSGRAGENEQFF	TGTGCCATCAGTGAGTTTTGGACTAGCGGGAGGGCCGGAGAAAATGAGCAGTTCTTC
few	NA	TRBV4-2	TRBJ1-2	CASSQDPVQYGYTF	TGTGCCAGCAGCCAAGACCCGGTCCAGTATGGCTACACCTTC
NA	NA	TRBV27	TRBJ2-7	CASTNRLGEQYF	TGTGCCAGCACCAATAGGTTGGGCGAGCAGTACTTC
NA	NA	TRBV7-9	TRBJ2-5	CASSVSGEIWFETQYF	TGTGCCAGCAGCGTCTCAGGGGAGATATGGTTTGAGACCCAGTACTTC
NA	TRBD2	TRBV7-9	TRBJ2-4	CASSLAPGGERAKNIQYF	TGTGCCAGCAGCTTAGCGCCGGGGGGAGAACGGGCCAAAAACATTCAGTACTTC
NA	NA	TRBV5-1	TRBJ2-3	CASSPGTGPRTDTQYF	TGCGCCAGCAGCCCGGGGACCGGACCCCGAACAGATACGCAGTATTTT
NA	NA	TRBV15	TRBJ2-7	CATSRDMASGIYEQYF	TGTGCCACCAGCAGAGATATGGCCTCGGGGATCTACGAGCAGTACTTC
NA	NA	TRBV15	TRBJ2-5	CATSRDQGIAVHQETQYF	TGTGCCACCAGCAGAGATCAAGGGATAGCGGTGCACCAAGAGACCCAGTACTTC
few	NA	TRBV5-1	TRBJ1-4	CASSFSGGTNEELFF	TGCGCCAGCAGCTTCAGCGGGGGCACTAATGAAGAACTGTTTTTT
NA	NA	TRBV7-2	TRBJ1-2	CASRQSHSGREGYTF	TGTGCCAGCAGGCAGAGTCACAGCGGGCGGGAAGGCTACACCTTC
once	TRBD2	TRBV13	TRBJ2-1	CASSLETSGGSYNEQFF	TGTGCCAGCAGCTTAGAGACTAGCGGGGGGTCCTACAATGAGCAGTTCTTC